This T cell receptor beta chain was recorded in a study of OX40 agonist ivuxolimab in advanced cancers. Assay: immunoSEQ multiplex PCR; the TCRdb copy retains only in-frame clones and omits some. The table has under 70,000 clones, approximately 81% seen once. After removal of 9 bases from V and 4 bases from J, the junction contained 5 bases not matched to a gene. There are 13 residues in the CDR3. CDR1 is MNHNY and CDR2 is SVGAGI in the germline V gene (reference sequence). Autoimmune disease history or systemic immunosuppression disqualified patients. The TCR originated in an adult with an advanced solid tumor such as melanoma, head and neck, liver or kidney cancer. Sample: CD4+ or CD8+ T cells sorted from blood, taken in a trial of the OX40 agonist ivuxolimab. This chain links TRBV6-6 with TRBJ2-2, with 7 bases lining up with TRBD1. The CDR3 loop reads CASKTGTTGELFF. The CDR3 DNA sequence: TGTGCCAGTAAGACAGGGACCACCGGGGAGCTGTTTTTT.